This T cell receptor (beta chain) originates from a study of blood T cell repertoires in COVID-19. Study-wide background: COVID-19 samples from acute and convalescent phases originated in the United States, Italy and Spain. The analysed material was cDNA or gDNA that came from T cells, B-cell-depleted T cells, or PBMCs.

How the authors handled the data: Researchers report that nucleated cell counts were estimated from reference gene primer amplification. Some clones are missing from TCRdb's copy, which holds only in-frame ones; the method was immunoSEQ multiplex PCR. V and J calls plus clone size are reproduced from that table; the DNA served to infer D and trimming. There are under 200,000 clones in the sample; around 87% occur only once, and 7% lies in the top ten. Germline V lookup: CDR1 SGHVS, CDR2 FNYEAQ. The CDR3 length is 18 residues. J gave up 2 bases and V 5 bases, and 14 bases lay outside the gene matches.

Material for sequencing was peripheral blood. The rearrangement links TRBV7-6 to TRBJ2-5; 10 bases line up with TRBD1. This sequence was found in a woman older than 75 in a cohort sampled during active or convalescent COVID-19. The CDR3 DNA is TGTGCCAGCAGCCCAGGCGATGGGACAGGGGTCCGGCAAGAGACCCAGTACTTC. Its protein product is CASSPGDGTGVRQETQYF.